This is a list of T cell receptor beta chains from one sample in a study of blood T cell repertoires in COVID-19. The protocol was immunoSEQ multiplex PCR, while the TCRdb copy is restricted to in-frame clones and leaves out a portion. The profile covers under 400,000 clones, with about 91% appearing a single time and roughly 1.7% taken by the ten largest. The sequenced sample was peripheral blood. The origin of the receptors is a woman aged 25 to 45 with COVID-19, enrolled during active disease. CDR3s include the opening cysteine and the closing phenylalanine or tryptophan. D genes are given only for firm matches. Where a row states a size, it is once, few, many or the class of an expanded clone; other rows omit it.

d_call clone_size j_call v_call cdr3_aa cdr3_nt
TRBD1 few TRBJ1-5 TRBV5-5 CASSLGTGGDQPQHF TGTGCCAGCAGCTTGGGAACAGGGGGTGATCAGCCCCAGCATTTT
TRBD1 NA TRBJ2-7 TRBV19 CASSMTGTVVEQYF TGTGCCAGTAGTATGACTGGGACAGTGGTCGAGCAGTACTTC
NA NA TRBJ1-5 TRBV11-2 CASSLEREDSDF TGTGCCAGCAGCTTAGAGCGGGAGGACAGCGACTTT
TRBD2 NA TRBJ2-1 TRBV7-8 CASSRIGTSGGLYNEQFF TGTGCCAGCAGTCGTATCGGGACTAGCGGGGGTCTCTACAATGAGCAGTTCTTC
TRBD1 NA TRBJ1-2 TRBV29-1 CSAPGGYGYTF TGCAGCGCCCCAGGGGGCTATGGCTACACCTTC
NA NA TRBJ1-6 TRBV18 CASSAGQMRNSPLHF TGTGCCAGCTCAGCAGGACAGATGCGTAATTCACCCCTCCACTTT
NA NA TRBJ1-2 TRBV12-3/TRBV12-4 CASSFPGYGYTF TGTGCCAGCAGTTTTCCAGGCTATGGCTACACCTTC
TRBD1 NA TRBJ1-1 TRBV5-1 CASSLALGQGTEAFF TGCGCCAGCAGCTTGGCTTTGGGACAGGGGACTGAAGCTTTCTTT
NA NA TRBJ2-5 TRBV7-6 CASSLFAGQLGETQYF TGTGCCAGCAGCTTATTCGCCGGACAGTTGGGGGAGACCCAGTACTTC
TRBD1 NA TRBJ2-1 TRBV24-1 CATSAPGGQGSSYNEQFF TGTGCCACCAGTGCCCCCGGGGGACAGGGAAGCTCCTACAATGAGCAGTTCTTC
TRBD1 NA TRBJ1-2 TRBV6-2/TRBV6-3 CASSQQGAENYGYTF TGTGCCAGCAGTCAGCAGGGGGCGGAGAACTATGGCTACACCTTC
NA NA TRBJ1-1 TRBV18 CASSPLDSNTEAFF TGTGCCAGCTCACCACTTGACTCGAACACTGAAGCTTTCTTT
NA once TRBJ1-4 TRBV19 CASRQDNEKLFF TGTGCCAGCAGACAAGATAATGAAAAACTGTTTTTT
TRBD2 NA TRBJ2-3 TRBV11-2 CASSQLAGGPRGEDTQYF TGTGCCAGCAGCCAACTAGCGGGGGGACCCAGGGGTGAAGATACGCAGTATTTT
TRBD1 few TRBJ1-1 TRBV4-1 CASSLGQGAREAFF TGCGCCAGCAGCCTCGGACAGGGGGCCCGTGAAGCTTTCTTT
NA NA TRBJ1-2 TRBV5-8 CASSLSRVYGYTF TGTGCCAGCAGCTTATCCAGGGTATATGGCTACACCTTC
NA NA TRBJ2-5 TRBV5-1 CASSFNPAGQSTGETQYF TGCGCCAGCAGCTTTAACCCCGCGGGACAGTCAACCGGGGAGACCCAGTACTTC
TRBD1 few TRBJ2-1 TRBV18 CASSPLRDSREGQFF TGTGCCAGCTCACCCCTCCGGGACAGCCGTGAGGGGCAGTTCTTC
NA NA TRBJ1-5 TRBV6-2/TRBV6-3 CASSYSTRARSNQPQHF TGTGCCAGCAGTTACTCGACCAGGGCAAGAAGCAATCAGCCCCAGCATTTT
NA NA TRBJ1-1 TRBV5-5 CASSFHSDTEAFF TGTGCCAGCAGCTTCCACTCCGATACTGAAGCTTTCTTT
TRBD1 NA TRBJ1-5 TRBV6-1 CASSGDRGEWGNQPQHF TGTGCCAGCAGTGGGGACAGGGGGGAGTGGGGAAATCAGCCCCAGCATTTT
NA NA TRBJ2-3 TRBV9 CASSVEVQPISTDTQYF TGTGCCAGCAGCGTAGAGGTACAGCCGATAAGCACAGATACGCAGTATTTT
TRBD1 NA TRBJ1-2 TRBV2 CASTGRSRGFYGYTF TGTGCCAGCACCGGCCGTTCCAGGGGGTTCTATGGCTACACCTTC
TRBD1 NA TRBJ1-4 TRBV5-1 CASSTGTGLGEKLFF TGCGCCAGCAGCACCGGGACAGGGCTTGGAGAAAAACTGTTTTTT
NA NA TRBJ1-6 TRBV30 CAWSVKGIDYSPLHF TGTGCCTGGAGTGTAAAGGGGATTGATTATTCACCCCTCCACTTT
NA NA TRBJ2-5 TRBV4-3 CASSQDINRKETQYF TGCGCCAGCAGCCAAGATATCAACAGGAAAGAGACCCAGTACTTC
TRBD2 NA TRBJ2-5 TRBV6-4 CASSVSGGPQETQYF TGTGCCAGCAGTGTTAGCGGGGGGCCCCAAGAGACCCAGTACTTC
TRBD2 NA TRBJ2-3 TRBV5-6 CASSLRTSFSDTQYF TGTGCCAGCAGCTTGAGGACTAGTTTCTCAGATACGCAGTATTTT
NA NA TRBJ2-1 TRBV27 CASSPQDGRGNEQFF TGTGCCAGCAGTCCTCAGGATGGGCGGGGCAATGAGCAGTTCTTC
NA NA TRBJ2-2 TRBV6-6 CASSYSTQGGTGELFF TGTGCCAGCAGTTACTCGACCCAGGGGGGTACCGGGGAGCTGTTTTTT
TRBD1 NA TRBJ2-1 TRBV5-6 CASSLWDRDYNEQFF TGTGCCAGCAGCTTGTGGGACAGGGACTACAATGAGCAGTTCTTC
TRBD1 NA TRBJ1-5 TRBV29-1 CSVKGQGTNQPQHF TGCAGCGTGAAAGGACAGGGAACCAATCAGCCCCAGCATTTT
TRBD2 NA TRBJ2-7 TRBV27 CASSTGLAGGSSYEQYF TGTGCCAGCAGTACCGGACTAGCGGGGGGGAGCTCCTACGAGCAGTACTTC
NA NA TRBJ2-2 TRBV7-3 CASSLGLSNTGELFF TGTGCCAGCAGCCTAGGACTTTCGAACACCGGGGAGCTGTTTTTT
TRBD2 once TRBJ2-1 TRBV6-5 CASTRLAGTNEQFF TGTGCCAGCACCCGACTAGCGGGGACCAATGAGCAGTTCTTC
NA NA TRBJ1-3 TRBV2 CASSESPGLSGNTIYF TGTGCCAGCAGTGAATCCCCAGGGCTCTCTGGAAACACCATATATTTT
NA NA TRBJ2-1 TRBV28 CASSLLSLQGQFF TGTGCCAGCAGTTTACTGTCCCTACAGGGGCAGTTCTTC
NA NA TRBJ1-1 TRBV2 CASSGQEVNTEAFF TGTGCCAGCAGTGGACAGGAGGTGAACACTGAAGCTTTCTTT
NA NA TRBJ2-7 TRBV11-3 CASSQGQITYEQYF TGTGCCAGCAGCCAAGGACAGATAACCTACGAGCAGTACTTC
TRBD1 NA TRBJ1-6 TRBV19 CASSIQGGISPLHF TGTGCCAGTAGTATACAGGGGGGCATTTCACCCCTCCACTTT
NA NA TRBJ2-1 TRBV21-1 CASSKDREPTKSSYNEQFF TGTGCCAGCAGCAAAGACCGGGAGCCTACTAAGAGCTCCTACAATGAGCAGTTCTTC
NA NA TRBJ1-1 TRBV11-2 CASSLVVNTEAFF TGTGCCAGCAGCTTAGTAGTGAACACTGAAGCTTTCTTT
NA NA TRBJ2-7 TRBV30 CAWSVPRYYEQYF TGTGCCTGGAGTGTACCCCGCTACTACGAGCAGTACTTC
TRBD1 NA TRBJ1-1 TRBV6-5 CASSRQGSAEAFF TGTGCCAGCAGTAGACAGGGGAGCGCTGAAGCTTTCTTT
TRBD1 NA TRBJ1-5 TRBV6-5 CASSSGQGSAQHF TGTGCCAGCAGTTCCGGACAGGGCTCAGCCCAGCATTTT
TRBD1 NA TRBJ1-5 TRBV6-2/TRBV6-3 CASSWDSHQPQHF TGTGCCAGCAGTTGGGACAGTCATCAGCCCCAGCATTTT
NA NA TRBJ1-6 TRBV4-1 CASSQYTSYNSPLHF TGCGCCAGCAGCCAATACACCTCCTATAATTCACCCCTCCACTTT
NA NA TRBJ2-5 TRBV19 CASSSLGGGGETQYF TGTGCCAGTAGTAGCCTCGGTGGGGGAGGAGAGACCCAGTACTTC
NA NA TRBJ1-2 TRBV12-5 CASGSKGGYDGYTF TGTGCTAGTGGTTCGAAAGGGGGTTATGATGGCTACACCTTC
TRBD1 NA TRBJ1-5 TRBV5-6 CASSPGTGNSNQPQHF TGTGCCAGCAGCCCGGGGACAGGCAATAGCAATCAGCCCCAGCATTTT
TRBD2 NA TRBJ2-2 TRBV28 CASSGMGTSGNTGELFF TGTGCCAGCAGTGGAATGGGGACTAGCGGGAACACCGGGGAGCTGTTTTTT
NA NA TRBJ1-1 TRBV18 CASSPRSGNTEAFF TGTGCCAGCTCACCACGGTCAGGGAACACTGAAGCTTTCTTT